This TCR beta chain was obtained from a study of blood T cell repertoires in COVID-19. Assay used: immunoSEQ multiplex PCR; TCRdb lists only in-frame clones, some missing. The top ten hold roughly a tenth of the sample, which has fewer than 250,000 clones, about 85% seen once. In germline, CDR1 is LNHDA, CDR2 SQIVND (reference sequence). This CDR3 contains 16 residues. The V and J ends lost 1 base and 7 bases, in that order; junction bases with no gene match: 10. Enrolled during active infection, Seattle patients were then followed longitudinally. The chain couples TRBV19 to TRBJ1-2; 9 bases line up with TRBD1. This TCR derives from a woman of 80 years or more with COVID-19, enrolled during active disease. The sequenced sample consisted of peripheral blood. CDR3 sequence reads: CASSIAGRTGAVGYTF. The CDR3 nucleotides are TGTGCCAGTAGTATAGCGGGTCGGACAGGGGCGGTTGGCTACACCTTC.